This entry features one T cell receptor (beta chain) sequence. Its antigen is still unknown. Relative to the germline gene, one junction end is altered; a read error may explain this. TCRdb called the 5' RACE reads again in MiXCR, with one record for every CDR3 protein. The sample includes about 560,000 distinct CDR3 sequences, 15% to 20% of them seen just once. The data were obtained in a study of T-cell memory formation after mild COVID-19. About the study: Clusters of TCRs were largely donor specific.

Whole-study findings and limits: Clones that got smaller from day 15 to 85 had even CD4/CD8, while clones growing later tipped toward CD4+. CD4+ clones that contracted lay mainly in CM and EM; CD8+ ones lay in EMRA. In pre-infection memory, a portion of responding clones appeared, which suggested that cross-reactive memory joined.

The CDR3 spans 13 residues. The germline CDR1 and CDR2 sequences are SSHAT and FNYEAQ (reference sequence). This receptor was identified in an adult woman who had mild COVID-19 (a few samples of this study predate the infection). Cell type and time point are not known. The specimen was PBMCs or a T cell subset sorted from them (not recorded which). This chain links TRBV7-7 with TRBJ2-2, with a weak D call TRBD2 (5 bases). DNA of the CDR3: TGTGCTAGCAGCTCATCGGCGGGCGGGGAGCTGTTTTTT. As protein: CASSSSAGGELFF.